The 30 T cell receptor beta chains below were found in one sample sequenced in a study of shared clonotypes between healthy human individuals. Data came from immunoSEQ multiplex PCR; TCRdb stores just in-frame clones and leaves some out. The repertoire holds under 600,000 clones, with roughly 79% as singletons. Sequences were obtained from PBMCs. These receptors were obtained from a woman aged 40 to 49 in good health. Some clones in this sample may be carry-over from other donors' samples.

This clone was seen repeatedly, ten times or more. The gene calls are TRBV6-4 and TRBJ2-1, with 8 bases that match TRBD2. The length of the CDR3 is 16 residues. With V trimmed by 0 bases and J by 1 base, 2 bases remained unmatched. Germline values: CDR1 MRHNA, CDR2 SNTAGT. The chain's CDR3 is CASSDSGGGSYNEQFF. CDR3 DNA sequence: TGTGCCAGCAGTGACTCCGGCGGGGGGTCCTACAATGAGCAGTTCTTC.

The rearrangement joins TRBV10-3 to TRBJ1-1, with D unclear. Between the trimmed V and J ends, which lost 0 bases and 1 base, there was a span of 9 bases. Germline loops: CDR1 ENHRY, CDR2 SYGVKD. The CDR3 is 15 residues long. The CDR3 sequence: CAISESTSPNTEAFF. The CDR3 region has the DNA TGTGCCATCAGTGAGTCGACGTCCCCGAACACTGAAGCTTTCTTT.

V gene TRBV18 combines with J gene TRBJ2-1; the match to TRBD2 covers 7 bases. Germline V gene sequence: CDR1 KGHSH, CDR2 LQKENI. The CDR3 has 18 amino acids. Trimming removed 2 bases from V and 4 bases from J; junction bases left unmatched: 14. The CDR3 region has the DNA TGTGCCAGCTCACCATCGAGCCTCCGGGACTACCTTTACAATGAGCAGTTCTTC. Amino acids: CASSPSSLRDYLYNEQFF. Variable domain in full (rest from reference TRBV18 and TRBJ2-1): NAGVMQNPRHLVRRRGQEARLRCSPMKGHSHVYWYRQLPEEGLKFMVYLQKENIIDESGMPKERFSAEFPKEGPSILRIQQVVRGDSAAYFCASSPSSLRDYLYNEQFFGPGTRLTVL.

The chain uses TRBV29-1 and TRBJ1-3; D is undetermined. The CDR3 has 15 amino acids. Germline V lookup: CDR1 SQVTM, CDR2 ANQGSEA. V gave up 7 bases and J gave up 0 bases, with 16 bases separating them. The CDR3 here is CSASSTISSGNTIYF. The CDR3 DNA follows: TGCAGCGCCTCCTCCACAATTAGCTCTGGAAACACCATATATTTT.

This clone was seen once. The CDR3 loop reads CASSPVGEYTGELFF. The CDR3 DNA reads TGTGCCAGCTCCCCGGTCGGGGAGTACACCGGGGAGCTGTTTTTT. V usage is TRBV18 and J usage is TRBJ2-2; D may be TRBD2 (5 bases). The ends were cut back, 6 bases at V and 3 bases at J, with 14 bases in the middle. The CDR3 spans 15 residues. Germline V gene data show CDR1 as KGHSH and CDR2 as LQKENI. Supplemented by reference TRBV18 and TRBJ2-2, the full variable domain reads NAGVMQNPRHLVRRRGQEARLRCSPMKGHSHVYWYRQLPEEGLKFMVYLQKENIIDESGMPKERFSAEFPKEGPSILRIQQVVRGDSAAYFCASSPVGEYTGELFFGEGSRLTVL.

The gene calls are TRBV5-1 and TRBJ1-1; a weak D match, TRBD1 (5 bases). Germline lookup yields CDR1 SGHRS and CDR2 YFSETQ. CDR3 length equals 16 residues. The V end lost 0 bases, the J end lost 2 bases, and 14 bases lay between the germline ends. CDR3 bases: TGCGCCAGCAGCTTGGATAAACGGGGGGGAAACACTGAAGCTTTCTTT. This translates into CASSLDKRGGNTEAFF.

To note about this clone: Other DNA sequences in the sample encode the same CDR3. The rearrangement uses TRBV5-4 and TRBJ2-1; TRBD2 matches at 7 bases. Per the germline V gene, CDR1 is SGHNT and CDR2 is YYREEE (reference sequence). With V trimmed by 0 bases and J by 5 bases, 2 bases remained unmatched. This CDR3 spans 14 amino acids. CDR3 nucleotide sequence: TGTGCCAGCAGCTTGGATCTAGCGGACAATGAGCAGTTCTTC. Its protein is CASSLDLADNEQFF. Using reference TRBV5-4 and TRBJ2-1 for the parts outside the CDR3, the full variable domain is ETGVTQSPTHLIKTRGQQVTLRCSSQSGHNTVSWYQQALGQGPQFIFQYYREEENGRGNFPPRFSGLQFPNYSSELNVNALELDDSALYLCASSLDLADNEQFFGPGTRLTVL.

J is TRBJ1-2 and V is TRBV7-2; possibly TRBD1 for D (5 bases). Germline V gene data show CDR1 as SGHTA and CDR2 as FQGNSA. CDR3 length equals 14 residues. V was shortened by 5 bases and J by 7 bases, with 17 bases between the two germline ends. The CDR3 DNA follows: TGTGCCAGCAGCCCCGGGGCGCAAACGGCTGGCTACACCTTC. Residues: CASSPGAQTAGYTF.

The CDR3 DNA reads as TGCGCCAGCAGCTCCAATGGACAGGGGAGGGAAGCTTTCTTT. This encodes CASSSNGQGREAFF. The V call is TRBV5-1, the J call TRBJ1-1; 9 nucleotides align to TRBD1. V lost 3 bases to trimming and J lost 8 bases; unmatched junction nucleotides: 8. Germline assignment: CDR1 SGHRS and CDR2 YFSETQ. CDR3 length: 14 residues.

CDR3 coding DNA: TGTGCCACCAGTACAGGGTTCGAGACCCAGTACTTC. This codes for CATSTGFETQYF. This sequence joins TRBV15 and TRBJ2-5; the D gene is possibly TRBD1 (6 bases). V dropped 6 bases and J dropped 5 bases, with 10 bases sitting between them. The CDR3 consists of 12 residues. Germline V gene data show CDR1 as LNHNV and CDR2 as YYDKDF (reference sequence).

The genes are TRBV29-1 and TRBJ2-2; D ambiguous. V was pared by 6 bases and J by 5 bases, with 10 bases between. CDR1 SQVTM and CDR2 ANQGSEA come from the germline V gene. The CDR3 covers 12 residues. The CDR3 reads CSVADGTGELFF. CDR3 in DNA: TGCAGCGTAGCCGACGGTACCGGGGAGCTGTTTTTT.

The V and J genes are TRBV4-2 and TRBJ2-3; D is ambiguous. The CDR3 totals 15 residues. Per germline, CDR1 LGHNA and CDR2 YNFKEQ. V dropped 8 bases and J dropped 2 bases, with 17 bases sitting between them. CDR3 bases: TGTGCCAGCTCCCCCACCTTTACTTCCACAGATACGCAGTATTTT. It specifies CASSPTFTSTDTQYF.

The rearrangement uses TRBV19 and TRBJ2-7; D is uncertain. The germline CDR1 and CDR2 sequences are LNHDA and SQIVND (reference sequence). V lost 0 bases and J 3 bases, leaving 12 bases between the germline ends. The CDR3 runs to 15 residues. This CDR3 reads CASSIDRERYYEQYF. CDR3 DNA sequence: TGTGCCAGTAGTATAGATCGTGAACGGTACTACGAGCAGTACTTC.

The chain uses TRBV7-9 and TRBJ2-1; TRBD2 agrees at 7 bases. V lost 2 bases to trimming and J lost 8 bases; unmatched junction nucleotides: 6. There are 14 residues in the CDR3. Germline V gives CDR1 SEHNR, CDR2 FQNEAQ (reference sequence). This CDR3 is CASSLTTSIDEQFF. The DNA for the CDR3 is TGTGCCAGCAGCTTAACGACTAGCATCGATGAGCAGTTCTTC.

The rearrangement links TRBV11-2 to TRBJ2-2; the D gene is possibly TRBD1 (6 bases). Trimming removed 2 bases at V and 2 bases at J, with 9 bases between. The CDR3 totals 15 residues. Per germline, CDR1 SGHAT and CDR2 FQNNGV. As DNA, the CDR3 is TGTGCCAGCAGCTTATCACAGGGAAACACCGGGGAGCTGTTTTTT. This sequence encodes CASSLSQGNTGELFF.

This clone showed up just a few times. This chain connects TRBV27 to TRBJ1-1, with 9 bases that match TRBD1. The CDR3 totals 16 residues. Germline CDR1 reads MNHEY; CDR2 reads SMNVEV (reference sequence). After removal of 0 bases from V and 2 bases from J, the junction contained 4 bases not matched to a gene. CDR3 sequence reads: CASSLSQGARNTEAFF. DNA for the CDR3: TGTGCCAGCAGTTTATCACAGGGGGCGCGAAACACTGAAGCTTTCTTT.

The rearrangement links TRBV21-1 to TRBJ2-7; the table's D call TRBD2 went unverified against the DNA. TRBV21-1 is a pseudogene segment. The CDR3 is 12 amino acids. The CDR3 is CASSRRVYEQYF. The CDR3 coding sequence is TGTGCCAGCAGTCGGAGGGTATACGAGCAGTACTTC.

The CDR3 nucleotides read TGCAGTGCCGTGCAAGAGACCCAGTACTTC. This sequence encodes CSAVQETQYF. The chain recombines TRBV20-1 with TRBJ2-5; D not resolved. The CDR3 is made up of 10 amino acids. The germline CDR1 and CDR2 sequences are DFQATT and SNEGSKA (reference sequence). V lost 6 bases and J lost 2, with 4 bases in between.

The chain combines TRBV7-8 with TRBJ2-5; TRBD2 agrees at 8 bases. The V and J ends lost 5 bases and 5 bases, in that order; junction bases with no gene match: 10. The CDR3 spans 15 residues. The germline CDR1 and CDR2 sequences are SGHVS and FQNEAQ. CDR3 sequence reads: CASSTTGLVDETQYF. CDR3 sequence (DNA): TGTGCCAGCAGCACCACGGGACTAGTCGACGAGACCCAGTACTTC.

The chain combines TRBV5-5 with TRBJ1-2; D is perhaps TRBD1 (5 bases). V gave up 5 bases and J gave up 4 bases, with 15 bases separating them. This CDR3 region has 14 residues. In germline, CDR1 is SGHKS, CDR2 YYEKEE (reference sequence). This CDR3 is CASRLLGVGYGYTF. The CDR3 nucleotides are TGTGCCAGCAGACTTCTGGGGGTCGGCTATGGCTACACCTTC.

The chain recombines TRBV5-6 with TRBJ1-2; D gene ambiguous. Trimming removed 5 bases at V and 4 bases at J, with 15 bases between. The CDR3 has 14 residues. Looked up from germline, CDR1 is SGHDT and CDR2 is YYEEEE. CDR3 in amino acids: CASRVAGRAYGYTF. Written as DNA, the CDR3 is TGTGCCAGCAGGGTCGCCGGCCGGGCCTATGGCTACACCTTC. Full variable domain (outside the CDR3, taken from reference TRBV5-6 and TRBJ1-2): DAGVTQSPTHLIKTRGQQVTLRCSPKSGHDTVSWYQQALGQGPQFIFQYYEEEERQRGNFPDRFSGHQFPNYSSELNVNALLLGDSALYLCASRVAGRAYGYTFGSGTRLTVV.

The chain couples TRBV18 to TRBJ1-2, with D perhaps matching TRBD1 (6 bases). Trimming shortened V by 2 bases and J by 5 bases, and 15 bases separated the two germline ends. CDR1 and CDR2 (germline): KGHSH, LQKENI. This CDR3 has 15 amino acids. The CDR3, as DNA: TGTGCCAGCTCACCAATTGAGACAGGAACTTATGGCTACACCTTC. Its translation: CASSPIETGTYGYTF. The full variable domain, completed using reference TRBV18 and TRBJ1-2, is NAGVMQNPRHLVRRRGQEARLRCSPMKGHSHVYWYRQLPEEGLKFMVYLQKENIIDESGMPKERFSAEFPKEGPSILRIQQVVRGDSAAYFCASSPIETGTYGYTFGSGTRLTVV.

The chain carries TRBV7-9 and TRBJ1-5; D is unclear. The CDR3 is 15 residues long. CDR1 and CDR2 from the germline V gene are SEHNR and FQNEAQ (reference sequence). The ends were cut back, 3 bases at V and 4 bases at J, with 13 bases in the middle. CDR3 sequence (DNA): TGTGCCAGCAGCTTCGGAGTCGGCGGGAATCAGCCCCAGCATTTT. This sequence encodes CASSFGVGGNQPQHF.

The chain is built from TRBV9 and TRBJ2-1; 11 nucleotides align to TRBD2. The CDR3 extends over 15 amino acids. In germline, CDR1 is SGDLS, CDR2 YYNGEE. V lost 4 bases and J lost 4; bases outside the gene matches: 4. The CDR3 loop reads CASSPRLAGYNEQFF. The CDR3 DNA sequence: TGTGCCAGCAGCCCGCGACTAGCGGGATACAATGAGCAGTTCTTC.

This chain joins TRBV25-1 and TRBJ2-2; D unresolved. The CDR3 sequence is 15 residues long. Between the trimmed V and J ends, which lost 5 bases and 0 bases, there was a span of 10 bases. Germline lookup yields CDR1 MGHDK and CDR2 SYGVNS. In DNA form, the CDR3 reads TGTGCCAGCAGTTCCTTGGTCCCGAACACCGGGGAGCTGTTTTTT. The encoded protein is CASSSLVPNTGELFF.

A remark on this clone: The same CDR3 can be traced to other DNA sequences in this sample. This chain connects TRBV9 to TRBJ2-7; 9 bases align to TRBD2. The CDR3 loop spans 15 amino acids. The germline CDR1 and CDR2 sequences are SGDLS and YYNGEE. V shed 0 bases, J shed 3 bases, and the junction held 4 bases outside the gene matches. CDR3 sequence: CASSVDPSGNYEQYF. The CDR3 nucleotides are TGTGCCAGCAGCGTAGATCCTAGCGGGAACTACGAGCAGTACTTC.

Points on this clone: A read error may explain this, as a much larger clone is one base away. The CDR3 loop is CAGNGRSPNYGYTF. CDR3 in DNA: TGTGCCGGCAACGGGAGGAGTCCTAACTATGGCTACACCTTC. The chain employs TRBV6-1 and TRBJ1-2; D gene unclear. Germline V gene lookup returns CDR1 MNHNS and CDR2 SASEGT. V was shortened by 11 bases and J by 0 bases, with 16 bases between the two germline ends. The CDR3 extends over 14 amino acids.

About this clone itself: Other DNA sequences in the sample encode the same CDR3. The V call is TRBV11-2, the J call TRBJ2-7; 9 nucleotides align to TRBD1. Germline-derived CDR1 and CDR2 are SGHAT and FQNNGV. V gave up 5 bases and J gave up 3 bases; unmatched junction bases: 5. The CDR3 has 14 residues. CDR3 sequence: CASSLGTGLYEQYF. CDR3 bases: TGTGCCAGCAGCCTCGGGACAGGGCTCTACGAGCAGTACTTC.

This clone was seen a few times. The rearrangement joins TRBV7-9 to TRBJ1-1, with D uncertain. The CDR3 totals 15 residues. Trimming stripped 5 bases from V and 6 bases from J, with 19 bases between. Germline lookup yields CDR1 SEHNR and CDR2 FQNEAQ (reference sequence). Here the CDR3 DNA reads TGTGCCAGCAGCCCACCTCCCGAGGAGGTGTCTGAAGCTTTCTTT. This gives the protein CASSPPPEEVSEAFF.

The gene calls are TRBV28 and TRBJ2-2; D might be TRBD2 (5 bases). The CDR3 is made up of 14 amino acids. V lost 2 bases to trimming and J lost 3 bases, with 7 bases between them. CDR1 is MDHEN and CDR2 is SYDVKM in the germline V gene. The CDR3 region has the DNA TGTGCCAGCAGTTTACCGGAGGACACCGGGGAGCTGTTTTTT. It encodes CASSLPEDTGELFF.